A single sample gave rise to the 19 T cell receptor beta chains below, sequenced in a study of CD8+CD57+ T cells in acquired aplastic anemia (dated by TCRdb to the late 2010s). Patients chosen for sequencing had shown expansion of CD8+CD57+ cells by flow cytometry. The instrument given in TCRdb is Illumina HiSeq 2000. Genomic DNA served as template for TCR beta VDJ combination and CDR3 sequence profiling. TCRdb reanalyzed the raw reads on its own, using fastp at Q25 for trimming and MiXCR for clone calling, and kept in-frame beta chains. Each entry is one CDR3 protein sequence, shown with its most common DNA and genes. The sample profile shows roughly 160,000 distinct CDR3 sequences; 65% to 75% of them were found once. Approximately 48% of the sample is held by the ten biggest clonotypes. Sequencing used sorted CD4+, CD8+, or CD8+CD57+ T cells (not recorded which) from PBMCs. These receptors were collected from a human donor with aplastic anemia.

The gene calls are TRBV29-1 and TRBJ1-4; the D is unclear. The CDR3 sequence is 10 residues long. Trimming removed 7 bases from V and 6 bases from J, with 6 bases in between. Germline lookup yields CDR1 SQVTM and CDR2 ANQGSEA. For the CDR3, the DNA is TGCAGCGCCGAAGATGAAAAACTGTTTTTT. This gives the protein CSAEDEKLFF.

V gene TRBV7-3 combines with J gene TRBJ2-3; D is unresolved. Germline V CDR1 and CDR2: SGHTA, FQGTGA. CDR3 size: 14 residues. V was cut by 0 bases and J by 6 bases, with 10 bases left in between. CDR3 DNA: TGTGCCAGCAGCTTAACATCTTTAGGCGATACGCAGTATTTT. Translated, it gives CASSLTSLGDTQYF.

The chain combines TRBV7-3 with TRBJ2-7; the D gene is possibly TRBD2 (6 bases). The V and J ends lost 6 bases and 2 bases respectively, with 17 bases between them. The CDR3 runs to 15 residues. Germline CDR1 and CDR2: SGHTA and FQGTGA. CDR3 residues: CASSQRLGRPYEQYF. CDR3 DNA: TGTGCCAGCAGTCAAAGGCTAGGGAGGCCCTACGAGCAGTACTTC.

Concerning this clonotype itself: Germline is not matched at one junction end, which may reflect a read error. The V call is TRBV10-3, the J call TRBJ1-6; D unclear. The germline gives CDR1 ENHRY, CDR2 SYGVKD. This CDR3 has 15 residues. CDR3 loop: CAISALSGDNSPLYF. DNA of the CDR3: TGTGCCATCAGTGCCTTGTCCGGAGATAATTCACCCCTCTACTTT.

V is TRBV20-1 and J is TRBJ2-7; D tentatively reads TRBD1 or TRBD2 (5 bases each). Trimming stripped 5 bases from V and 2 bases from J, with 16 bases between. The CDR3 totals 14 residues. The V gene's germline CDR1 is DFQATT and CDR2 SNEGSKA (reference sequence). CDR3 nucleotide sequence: TGCAGTGCTGGGACCGGGGTATCCGCCTACGAGCAGTACTTC. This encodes CSAGTGVSAYEQYF.

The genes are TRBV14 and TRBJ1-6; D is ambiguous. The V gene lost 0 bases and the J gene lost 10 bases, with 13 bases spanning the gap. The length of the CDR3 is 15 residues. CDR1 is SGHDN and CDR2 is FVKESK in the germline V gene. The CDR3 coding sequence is TGTGCCAGCAGCCAAGAGTGGATATTAATGTCACCCCTCCACTTT. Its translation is CASSQEWILMSPLHF.

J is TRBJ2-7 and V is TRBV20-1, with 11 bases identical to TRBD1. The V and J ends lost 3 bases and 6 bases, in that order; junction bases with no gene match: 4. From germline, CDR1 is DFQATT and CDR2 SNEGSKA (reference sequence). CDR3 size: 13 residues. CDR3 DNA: TGCAGTGCTAGTAGGACAGGGGGCGGCGAGCAGTACTTC. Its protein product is CSASRTGGGEQYF.

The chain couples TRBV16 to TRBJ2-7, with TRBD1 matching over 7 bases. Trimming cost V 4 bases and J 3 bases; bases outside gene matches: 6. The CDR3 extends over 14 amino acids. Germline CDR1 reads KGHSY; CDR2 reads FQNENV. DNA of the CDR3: TGTGCCAGCAGCCGGACAGGTCCTTACTACGAGCAGTACTTC. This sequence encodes CASSRTGPYYEQYF.

The CDR3 region is CASTQTIGQPQHF. The CDR3 DNA follows: TGTGCCAGTACGCAGACCATCGGTCAGCCCCAGCATTTT. This rearrangement joins TRBV19 to TRBJ1-5, with no clear D. V was trimmed by 7 bases and J by 6 bases, leaving 13 bases between them. Germline V gene data show CDR1 as LNHDA and CDR2 as SQIVND (reference sequence). The CDR3 runs to 13 residues.

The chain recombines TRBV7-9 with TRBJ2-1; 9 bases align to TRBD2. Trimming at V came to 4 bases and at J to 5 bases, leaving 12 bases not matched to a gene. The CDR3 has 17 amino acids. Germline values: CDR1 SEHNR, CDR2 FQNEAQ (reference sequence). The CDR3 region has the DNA TGTGCCAGCAGCTCGCGGGGGGGGGAGCGGGGACACAATGAGCAGTTCTTC. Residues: CASSSRGGERGHNEQFF.

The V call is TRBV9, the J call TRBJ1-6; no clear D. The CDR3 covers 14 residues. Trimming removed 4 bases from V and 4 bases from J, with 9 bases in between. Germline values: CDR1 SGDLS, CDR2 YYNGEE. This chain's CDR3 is CASSPGSYNSPLHF. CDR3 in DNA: TGTGCCAGCAGCCCCGGGAGTTATAATTCACCCCTCCACTTT.

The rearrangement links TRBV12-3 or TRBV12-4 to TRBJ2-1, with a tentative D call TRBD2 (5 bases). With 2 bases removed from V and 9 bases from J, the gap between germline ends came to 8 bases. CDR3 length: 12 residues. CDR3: CASSLLAVEQFF. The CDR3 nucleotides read TGTGCCAGCAGTTTACTAGCAGTTGAGCAGTTCTTC.

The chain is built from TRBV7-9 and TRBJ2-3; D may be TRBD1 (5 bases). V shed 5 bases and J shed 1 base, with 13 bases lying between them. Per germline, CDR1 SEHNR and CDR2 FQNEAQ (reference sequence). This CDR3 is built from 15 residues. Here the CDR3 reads CASSPTGSRTDTQYF. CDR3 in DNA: TGTGCCAGCAGCCCAACAGGATCCCGCACAGATACGCAGTATTTT. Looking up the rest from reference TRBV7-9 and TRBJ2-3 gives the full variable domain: DTGVSQNPRHKITKRGQNVTFRCDPISEHNRLYWYRQTLGQGPEFLTYFQNEAQLEKSRLLSDRFSAERPKGSFSTLEIQRTEQGDSAMYLCASSPTGSRTDTQYFGPGTRLTVL.

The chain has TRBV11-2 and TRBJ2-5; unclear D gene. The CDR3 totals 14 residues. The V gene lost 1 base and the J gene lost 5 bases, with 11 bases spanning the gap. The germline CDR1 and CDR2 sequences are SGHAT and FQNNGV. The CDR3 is CASSLGSGLETQYF. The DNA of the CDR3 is TGTGCCAGCAGCTTAGGGAGTGGCTTGGAGACCCAGTACTTC.

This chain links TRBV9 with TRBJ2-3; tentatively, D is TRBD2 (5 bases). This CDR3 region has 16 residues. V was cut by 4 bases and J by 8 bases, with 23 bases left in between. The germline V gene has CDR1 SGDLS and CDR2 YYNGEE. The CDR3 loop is CASSLDWARGPGTQYF. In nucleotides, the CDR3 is TGTGCCAGCAGCCTAGATTGGGCACGGGGTCCCGGTACGCAGTATTTT.

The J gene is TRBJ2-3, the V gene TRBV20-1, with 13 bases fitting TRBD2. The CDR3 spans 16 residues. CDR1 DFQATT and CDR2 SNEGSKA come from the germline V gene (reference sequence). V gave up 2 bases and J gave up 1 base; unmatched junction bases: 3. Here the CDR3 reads CSARKGLAGGTDTQYF. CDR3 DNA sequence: TGCAGTGCTAGAAAAGGACTAGCGGGGGGCACAGATACGCAGTATTTT.

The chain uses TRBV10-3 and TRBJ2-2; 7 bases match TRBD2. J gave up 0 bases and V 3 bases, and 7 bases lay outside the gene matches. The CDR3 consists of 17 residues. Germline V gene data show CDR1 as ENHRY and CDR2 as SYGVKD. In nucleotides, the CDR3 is TGTGCCATCAGTGATATTGCTAGCGGTACGAACACCGGGGAGCTGTTTTTT. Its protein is CAISDIASGTNTGELFF.

CDR3 sequence: CASSLTITHYNEQFF. The CDR3 nucleotides are TGTGCCAGCAGCTTAACAATCACCCATTACAATGAGCAGTTCTTC. The chain employs TRBV7-2 and TRBJ2-1; no clear D gene. V gave up 2 bases and J gave up 4 bases, with 12 bases separating them. Germline loops: CDR1 SGHTA, CDR2 FQGNSA. This CDR3 has 15 residues.

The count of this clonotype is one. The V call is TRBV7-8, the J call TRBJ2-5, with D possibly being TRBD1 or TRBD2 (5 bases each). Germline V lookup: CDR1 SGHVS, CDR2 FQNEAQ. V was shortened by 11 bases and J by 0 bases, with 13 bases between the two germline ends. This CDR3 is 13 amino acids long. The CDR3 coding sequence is TGTGCCTCGGGGCCAGGGTACCAAGAGACCCAGTACTTC. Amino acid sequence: CASGPGYQETQYF.